This T cell receptor beta chain was profiled in a study of response to subunit inactivated influenza vaccine. From the RT-PCR reads, TCRdb called clonotypes with MiXCR, one entry per CDR3 protein. The top ten hold more than 9.5% of the sample, which has approximately 500,000 distinct CDR3 sequences, around 13% seen once. The germline gives CDR1 SGDLS, CDR2 YYNGEE. The CDR3 totals 15 residues. With V trimmed by 0 bases and J by 7 bases, 6 bases remained unmatched. Study-wide results and limits: T cells newly recruited by each seasonal influenza vaccination are few, the authors suggested.

On this clonotype itself: What it binds is unknown.

V and J are TRBV9 and TRBJ2-5; the match to TRBD2 covers 10 bases. The specimen was PBMCs from blood, collected 12 days after vaccination. This receptor was taken from a middle-aged man who received an inactivated influenza vaccine. This chain's CDR3 is CASSVEASGGRTQYF. CDR3 DNA sequence: TGTGCCAGCAGCGTAGAGGCTAGCGGGGGACGGACCCAGTACTTC.